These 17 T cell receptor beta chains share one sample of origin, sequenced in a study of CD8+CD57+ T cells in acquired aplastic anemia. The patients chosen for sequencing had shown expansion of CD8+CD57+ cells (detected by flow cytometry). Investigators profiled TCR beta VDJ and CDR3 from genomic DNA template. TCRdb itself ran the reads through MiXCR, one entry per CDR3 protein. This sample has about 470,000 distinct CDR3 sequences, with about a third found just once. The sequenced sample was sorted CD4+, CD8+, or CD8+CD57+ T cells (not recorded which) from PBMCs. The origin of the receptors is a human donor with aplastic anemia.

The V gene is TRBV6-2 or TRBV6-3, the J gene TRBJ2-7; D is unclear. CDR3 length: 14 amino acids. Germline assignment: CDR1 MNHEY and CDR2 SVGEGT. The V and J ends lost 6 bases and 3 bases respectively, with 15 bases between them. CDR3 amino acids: CASRPAQQYYEQYF. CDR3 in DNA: TGTGCCAGCAGACCGGCCCAACAATACTACGAGCAGTACTTC.

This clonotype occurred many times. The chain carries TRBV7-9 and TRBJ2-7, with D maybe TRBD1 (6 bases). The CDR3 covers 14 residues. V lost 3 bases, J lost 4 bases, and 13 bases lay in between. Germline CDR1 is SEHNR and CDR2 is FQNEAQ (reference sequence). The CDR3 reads CASSFRDGTYEQYF. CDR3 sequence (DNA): TGTGCCAGCAGCTTCCGGGACGGGACATACGAGCAGTACTTC.

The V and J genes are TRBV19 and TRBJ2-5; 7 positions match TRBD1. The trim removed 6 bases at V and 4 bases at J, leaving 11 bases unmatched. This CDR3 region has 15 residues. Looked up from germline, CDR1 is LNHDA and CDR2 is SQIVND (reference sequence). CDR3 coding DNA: TGTGCCAGTAGAAAACAGACAGGGATTAGAGAGACCCAGTACTTC. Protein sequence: CASRKQTGIRETQYF.

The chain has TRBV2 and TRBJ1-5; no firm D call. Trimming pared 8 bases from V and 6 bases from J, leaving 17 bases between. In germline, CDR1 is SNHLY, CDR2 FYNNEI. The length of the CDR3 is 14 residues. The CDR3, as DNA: TGTGCCAGCTCCCCCGGGAGCTACCTTCAGCCCCAGCATTTT. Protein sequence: CASSPGSYLQPQHF. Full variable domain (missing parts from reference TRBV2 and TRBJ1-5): EPEVTQTPSHQVTQMGQEVILRCVPISNHLYFYWYRQILGQKVEFLVSFYNNEISEKSEIFDDQFSVERPDGSNFTLKIRSTKLEDSAMYFCASSPGSYLQPQHFGDGTRLSIL.

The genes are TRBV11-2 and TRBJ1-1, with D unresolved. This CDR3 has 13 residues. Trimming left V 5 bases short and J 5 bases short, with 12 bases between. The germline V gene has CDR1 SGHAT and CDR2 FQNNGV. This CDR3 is CASSPHQETEAFF. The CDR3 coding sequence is TGTGCCAGCAGCCCACATCAAGAAACTGAAGCTTTCTTT.

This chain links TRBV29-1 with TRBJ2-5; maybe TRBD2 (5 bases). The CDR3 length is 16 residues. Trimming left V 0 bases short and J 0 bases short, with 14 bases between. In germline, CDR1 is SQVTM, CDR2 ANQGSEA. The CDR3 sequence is CSVEDLLAPDQETQYF. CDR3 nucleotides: TGCAGCGTTGAAGATCTCCTAGCCCCCGACCAAGAGACCCAGTACTTC.

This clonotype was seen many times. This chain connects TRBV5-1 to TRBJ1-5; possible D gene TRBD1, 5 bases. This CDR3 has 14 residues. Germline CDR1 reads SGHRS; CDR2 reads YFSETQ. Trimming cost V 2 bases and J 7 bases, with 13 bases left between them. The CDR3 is CASSFKGEEQPQHF. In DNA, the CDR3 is TGCGCCAGCAGCTTCAAAGGGGAGGAACAGCCCCAGCATTTT. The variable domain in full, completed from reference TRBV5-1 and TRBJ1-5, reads KAGVTQTPRYLIKTRGQQVTLSCSPISGHRSVSWYQQTPGQGLQFLFEYFSETQRNKGNFPGRFSGRQFSNSRSEMNVSTLELGDSALYLCASSFKGEEQPQHFGDGTRLSIL.

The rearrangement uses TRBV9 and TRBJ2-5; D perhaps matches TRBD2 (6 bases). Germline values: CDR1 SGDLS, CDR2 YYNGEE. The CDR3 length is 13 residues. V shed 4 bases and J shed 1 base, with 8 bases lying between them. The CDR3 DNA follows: TGTGCCAGCAGCCGGGGGTTCCAAGAGACCCAGTACTTC. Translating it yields CASSRGFQETQYF.

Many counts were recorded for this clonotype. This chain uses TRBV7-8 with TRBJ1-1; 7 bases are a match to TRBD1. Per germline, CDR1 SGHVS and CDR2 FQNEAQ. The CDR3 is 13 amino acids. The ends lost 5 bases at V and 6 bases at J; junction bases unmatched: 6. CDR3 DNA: TGTGCCAGCAGCAACGACAGGGATGCTGAAGCTTTCTTT. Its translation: CASSNDRDAEAFF.

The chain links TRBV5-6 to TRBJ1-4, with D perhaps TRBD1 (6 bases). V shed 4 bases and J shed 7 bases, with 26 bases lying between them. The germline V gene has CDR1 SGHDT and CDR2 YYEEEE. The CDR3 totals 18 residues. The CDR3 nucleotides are TGTGCCAGCAGCCCATTATGGGGGCCAAATCAAGGAGGTGAAAAACTGTTTTTT. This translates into CASSPLWGPNQGGEKLFF. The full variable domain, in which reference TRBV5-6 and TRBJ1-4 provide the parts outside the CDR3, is DAGVTQSPTHLIKTRGQQVTLRCSPKSGHDTVSWYQQALGQGPQFIFQYYEEEERQRGNFPDRFSGHQFPNYSSELNVNALLLGDSALYLCASSPLWGPNQGGEKLFFGSGTQLSVL.

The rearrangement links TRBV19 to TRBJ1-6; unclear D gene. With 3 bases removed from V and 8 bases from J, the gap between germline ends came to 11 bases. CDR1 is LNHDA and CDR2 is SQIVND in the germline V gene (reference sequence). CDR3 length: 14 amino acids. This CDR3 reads CASSIRGSDSPLHF. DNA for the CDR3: TGTGCCAGTAGTATTCGAGGGTCGGATTCACCCCTCCACTTT.

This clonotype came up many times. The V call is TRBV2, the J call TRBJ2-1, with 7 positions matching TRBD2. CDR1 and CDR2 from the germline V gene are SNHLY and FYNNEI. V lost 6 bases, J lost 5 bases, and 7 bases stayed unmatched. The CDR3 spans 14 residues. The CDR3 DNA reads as TGTGCCAGCAGGGGAGGGTCAGTAAACAATGAGCAGTTCTTC. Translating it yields CASRGGSVNNEQFF.

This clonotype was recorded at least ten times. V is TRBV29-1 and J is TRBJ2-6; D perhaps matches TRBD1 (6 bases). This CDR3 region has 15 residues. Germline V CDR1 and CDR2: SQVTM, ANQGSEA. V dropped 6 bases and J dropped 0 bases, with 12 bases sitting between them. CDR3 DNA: TGCAGCGTGACGGGACAAAACTCTGGGGCCAACGTCCTGACTTTC. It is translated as CSVTGQNSGANVLTF.

The CDR3 here is CAISGADPGSSSYNEQFF. CDR3 nucleotide sequence: TGTGCCATCAGTGGTGCAGATCCCGGATCCAGCTCCTACAATGAGCAGTTCTTC. The V and J genes are TRBV10-3 and TRBJ2-1, with unresolved D. CDR1 and CDR2 from the germline V gene are ENHRY and SYGVKD. The CDR3 is 18 amino acids. The V gene lost 4 bases and the J gene lost 0 bases, with 19 bases spanning the gap.

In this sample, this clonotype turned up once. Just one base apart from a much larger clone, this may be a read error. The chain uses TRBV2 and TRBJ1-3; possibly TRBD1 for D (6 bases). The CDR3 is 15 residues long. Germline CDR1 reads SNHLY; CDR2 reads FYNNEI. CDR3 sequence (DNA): TGTGCCGGCAGTGAAACCCCGGGGGCTAGAAACACCATATATTTT. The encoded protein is CAGSETPGARNTIYF.

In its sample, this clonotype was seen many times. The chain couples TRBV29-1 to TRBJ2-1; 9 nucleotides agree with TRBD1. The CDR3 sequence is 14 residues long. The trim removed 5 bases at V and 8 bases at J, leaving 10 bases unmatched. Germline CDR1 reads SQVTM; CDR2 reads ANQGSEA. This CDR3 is CSVSYRGLSDEQFF. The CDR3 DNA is TGCAGCGTTTCATACAGGGGGCTATCCGATGAGCAGTTCTTC.

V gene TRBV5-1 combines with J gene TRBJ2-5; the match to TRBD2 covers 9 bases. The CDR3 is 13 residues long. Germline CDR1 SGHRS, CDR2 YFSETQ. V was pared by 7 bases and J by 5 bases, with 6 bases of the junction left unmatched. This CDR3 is CASWERGVETQYF. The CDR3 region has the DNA TGCGCCAGCTGGGAGCGGGGGGTTGAGACCCAGTACTTC.